This T cell receptor (beta chain) stems from a study of T cells after posttransplantation cyclophosphamide. Points from the study as a whole: Later blood repertoires were often dominated by clones from the donor CD8+ memory compartment. Skin or GI-infiltrating T cells shared few TRB sequences with blood. TRB clonality was highly associated with recipient CMV seropositivity and reactivation.

This table comes from immunoSEQ multiplex PCR, and its TCRdb copy is limited to in-frame clones, with some not included. The sample has over 10,000 clones, none seen only once. Treatment was busulfan-fludarabine conditioning, a marrow graft, and cyclophosphamide on days +3 and +4. This clone was seen ten or more times. Its specificity is unknown. V lost 3 bases and J 0 bases, leaving 8 bases between the germline ends. CDR1 is MDHEN and CDR2 is SYDVKM in the germline V gene. The CDR3 runs 14 residues. The sequence was obtained from a female patient in her thirties or forties who received an allogeneic stem cell transplant from an unrelated donor, was CMV-positive, and had acute GVHD only. T cells may partly derive from the graft donor. This sequence joins TRBV28 and TRBJ1-1, with unresolved D. Here the sequenced sample was PBMCs, taken after allogeneic stem cell transplant with posttransplant cyclophosphamide. The chain's CDR3 is CASSLGGMNTEAFF. In DNA, the CDR3 is TGTGCCAGCAGTTTGGGAGGGATGAACACTGAAGCTTTCTTT. Combining the CDR3 with reference TRBV28 and TRBJ1-1 gives the whole variable domain DVKVTQSSRYLVKRTGEKVFLECVQDMDHENMFWYRQDPGLGLRLIYFSYDVKMKEKGDIPEGYSVSREKKERFSLILESASTNQTSMYLCASSLGGMNTEAFFGQGTRLTVV.